The clone carrying this T cell receptor beta chain was seen just once. The CDR3 is made up of 12 amino acids. Per germline, CDR1 SQVTM and CDR2 ANQGSEA. Trimming removed 8 bases at V and 5 bases at J, with 13 bases between. The data were taken from a study of blood T cell repertoires in COVID-19. Study context: Samples taken during acute and convalescent COVID-19 were collected in the United States, Italy and Spain. Nucleic acid was either cDNA or gDNA, and it came from T cells, B-cell-depleted T cells, or PBMCs.

Original handling: Nucleated cell counts were estimated from reference gene primer amplification. Clones were read by immunoSEQ multiplex PCR, and TCRdb kept only the in-frame ones, dropping some. Clonal size and the V and J genes are those of that table, whereas D and trimming came from the DNA. This table holds more than 200,000 clones, 80% to 90% found once. The chain links TRBV29-1 to TRBJ2-1; D is undetermined. The specimen was peripheral blood. This TCR was recovered from a woman older than 75 with acute or convalescent COVID-19. CDR3 DNA: TGCAGCTCTCTGGAGTCGAACAATGAGCAGTTCTTC. This codes for CSSLESNNEQFF.